The entry that follows covers one T cell receptor (beta chain) sequence. These data originate in a study of cytomegalovirus exposure and HLA in healthy donors. The method was immunoSEQ multiplex PCR; TCRdb's version includes in-frame clones alone and lacks a portion of them. The data hold 200,000 or so clones, with approximately 87% observed a single time. Trimming left V 2 bases short and J 6 bases short, with 11 bases between. Germline V gene lookup returns CDR1 MDHEN and CDR2 SYDVKM. The CDR3 covers 13 residues. The sequenced material came from PBMCs. The V gene is TRBV28, the J gene TRBJ2-7; possible D gene TRBD2, 6 bases. The sequence was obtained from a woman younger than 30 in good health and CMV-seronegative. This CDR3 reads CASSLGLGGEQYF. Written as DNA, the CDR3 is TGTGCCAGCAGTTTAGGGCTGGGGGGCGAGCAGTACTTC.